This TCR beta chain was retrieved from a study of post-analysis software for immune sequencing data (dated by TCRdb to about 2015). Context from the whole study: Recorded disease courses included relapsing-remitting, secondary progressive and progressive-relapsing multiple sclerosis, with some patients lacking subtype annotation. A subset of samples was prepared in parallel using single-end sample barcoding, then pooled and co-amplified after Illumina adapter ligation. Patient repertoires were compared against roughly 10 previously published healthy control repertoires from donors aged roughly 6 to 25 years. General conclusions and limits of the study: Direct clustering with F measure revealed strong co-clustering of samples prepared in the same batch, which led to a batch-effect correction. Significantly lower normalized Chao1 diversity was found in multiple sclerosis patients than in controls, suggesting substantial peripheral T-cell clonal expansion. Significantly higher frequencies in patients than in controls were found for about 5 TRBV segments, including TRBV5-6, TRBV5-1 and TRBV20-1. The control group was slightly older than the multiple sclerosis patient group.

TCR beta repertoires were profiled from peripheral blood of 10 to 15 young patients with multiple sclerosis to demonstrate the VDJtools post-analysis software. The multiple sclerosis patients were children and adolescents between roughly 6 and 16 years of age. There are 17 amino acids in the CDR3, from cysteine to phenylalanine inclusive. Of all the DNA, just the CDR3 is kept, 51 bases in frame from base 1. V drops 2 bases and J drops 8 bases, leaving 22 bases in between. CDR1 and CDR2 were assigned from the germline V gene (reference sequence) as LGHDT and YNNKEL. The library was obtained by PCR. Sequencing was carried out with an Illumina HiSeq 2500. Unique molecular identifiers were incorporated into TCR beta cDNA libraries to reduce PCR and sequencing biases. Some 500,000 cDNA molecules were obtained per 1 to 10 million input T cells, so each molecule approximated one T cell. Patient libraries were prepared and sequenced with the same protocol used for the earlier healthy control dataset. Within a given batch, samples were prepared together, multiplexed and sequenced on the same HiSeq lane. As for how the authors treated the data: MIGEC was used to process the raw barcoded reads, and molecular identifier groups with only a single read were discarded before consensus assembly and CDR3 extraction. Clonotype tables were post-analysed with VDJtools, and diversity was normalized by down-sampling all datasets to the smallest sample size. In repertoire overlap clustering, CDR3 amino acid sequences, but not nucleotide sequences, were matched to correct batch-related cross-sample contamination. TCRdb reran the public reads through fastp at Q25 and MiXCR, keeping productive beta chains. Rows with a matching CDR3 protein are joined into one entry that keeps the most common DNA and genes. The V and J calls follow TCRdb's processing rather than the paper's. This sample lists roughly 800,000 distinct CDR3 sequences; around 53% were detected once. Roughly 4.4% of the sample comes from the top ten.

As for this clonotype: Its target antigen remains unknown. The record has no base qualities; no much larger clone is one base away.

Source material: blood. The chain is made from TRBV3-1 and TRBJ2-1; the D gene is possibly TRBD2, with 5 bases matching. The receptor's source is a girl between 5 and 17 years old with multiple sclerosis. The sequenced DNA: TGTGCCAGCAGCCAAAATTCGGACTTTTGGGGTAGGGATGAGCAGTTCTTC. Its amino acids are CASSQNSDFWGRDEQFF.